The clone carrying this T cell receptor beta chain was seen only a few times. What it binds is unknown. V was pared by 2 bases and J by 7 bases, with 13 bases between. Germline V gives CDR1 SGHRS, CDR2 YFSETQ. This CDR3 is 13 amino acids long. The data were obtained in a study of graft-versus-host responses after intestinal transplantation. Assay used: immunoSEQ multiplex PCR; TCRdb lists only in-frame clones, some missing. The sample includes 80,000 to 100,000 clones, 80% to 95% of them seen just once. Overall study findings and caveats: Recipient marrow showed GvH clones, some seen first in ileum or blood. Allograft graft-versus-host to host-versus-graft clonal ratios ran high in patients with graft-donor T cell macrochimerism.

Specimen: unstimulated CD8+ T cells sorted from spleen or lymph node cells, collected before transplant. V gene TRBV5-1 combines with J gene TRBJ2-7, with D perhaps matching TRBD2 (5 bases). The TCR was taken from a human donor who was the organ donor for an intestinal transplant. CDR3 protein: CASSLGGSWEQYF. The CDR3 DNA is TGCGCCAGCAGCTTAGGAGGTAGCTGGGAGCAGTACTTC.